The T cell receptor (beta chain) under discussion was sequenced for a study of T cells in Graves' hyperthyroidism and ophthalmopathy. CDR1 SGHKS and CDR2 YYEKEE come from the germline V gene (reference sequence). Trimming removed 0 bases from V and 9 bases from J, with 7 bases in between. The length of the CDR3 is 12 residues. Points from the study as a whole: In blood, most of the thyroid clonotypes expanded above 0.001 were also present. The model forecast ophthalmopathy, anticipating it by a median around 6.4 months before onset.

RNA transcripts were the template for amplifying TCR beta CDR3 regions. The primer set for the first-round RT-PCR of the TCR CDR3 was HTBI. TCRdb re-derived calls from the multiplex PCR reads in MiXCR, one entry per CDR3 protein. Found here are about 360,000 distinct CDR3 sequences, approximately 13% of them singletons; the top ten hold 9.2%. On this clonotype: As yet, its antigen is unknown.

A patient was excluded if there was uncontrolled infection, other autoimmune disease, pregnancy or lactation. This TCR derives from a woman younger than 35 with Graves' hyperthyroidism. Sequences were obtained from blood. The V and J genes are TRBV5-5 and TRBJ1-5, with D unresolved. The CDR3 DNA sequence: TGTGCCAGCAGCTTGGAGGGTGTGCCCCAGCATTTT. Its translation: CASSLEGVPQHF.